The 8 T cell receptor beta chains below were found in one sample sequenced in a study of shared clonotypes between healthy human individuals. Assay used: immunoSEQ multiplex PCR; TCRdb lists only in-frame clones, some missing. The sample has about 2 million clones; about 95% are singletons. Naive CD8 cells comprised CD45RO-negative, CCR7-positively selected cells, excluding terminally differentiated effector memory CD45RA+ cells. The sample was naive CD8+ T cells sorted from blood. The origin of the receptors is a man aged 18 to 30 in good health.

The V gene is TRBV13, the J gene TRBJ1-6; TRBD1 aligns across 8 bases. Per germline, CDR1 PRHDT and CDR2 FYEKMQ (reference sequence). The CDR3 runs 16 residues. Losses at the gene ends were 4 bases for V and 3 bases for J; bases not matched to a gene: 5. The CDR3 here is CASSWSGTGYNSPLHF. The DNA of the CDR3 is TGTGCCAGCAGCTGGAGTGGGACAGGCTATAATTCACCCCTCCACTTT.

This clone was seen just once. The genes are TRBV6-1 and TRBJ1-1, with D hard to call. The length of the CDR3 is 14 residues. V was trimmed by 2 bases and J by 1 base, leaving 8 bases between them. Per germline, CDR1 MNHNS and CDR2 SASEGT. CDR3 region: CASSETSENTEAFF. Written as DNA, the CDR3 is TGTGCCAGCAGTGAAACATCAGAGAACACTGAAGCTTTCTTT.

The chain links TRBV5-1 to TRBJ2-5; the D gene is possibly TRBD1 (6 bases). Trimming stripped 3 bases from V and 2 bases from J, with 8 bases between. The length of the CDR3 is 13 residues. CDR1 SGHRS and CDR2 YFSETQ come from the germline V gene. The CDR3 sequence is CASSSQGQETQYF. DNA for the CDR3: TGCGCCAGCAGCTCACAGGGTCAAGAGACCCAGTACTTC.

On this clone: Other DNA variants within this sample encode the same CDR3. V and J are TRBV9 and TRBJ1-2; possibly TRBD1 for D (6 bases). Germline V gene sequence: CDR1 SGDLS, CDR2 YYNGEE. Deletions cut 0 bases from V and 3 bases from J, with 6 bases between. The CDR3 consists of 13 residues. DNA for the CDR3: TGTGCCAGCAGCGTAGACAGGGACTATGGCTACACCTTC. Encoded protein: CASSVDRDYGYTF. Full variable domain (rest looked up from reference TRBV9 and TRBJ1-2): DSGVTQTPKHLITATGQRVTLRCSPRSGDLSVYWYQQSLDQGLQFLIQYYNGEERAKGNILERFSAQQFPDLHSELNLSSLELGDSALYFCASSVDRDYGYTFGSGTRLTVV.

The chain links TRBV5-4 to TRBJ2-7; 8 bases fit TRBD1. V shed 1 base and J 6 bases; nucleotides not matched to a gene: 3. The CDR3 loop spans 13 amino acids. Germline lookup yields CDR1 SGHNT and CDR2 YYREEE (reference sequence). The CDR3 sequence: CASSLSGGSEQYF. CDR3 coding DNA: TGTGCCAGCAGCTTGTCAGGGGGCTCCGAGCAGTACTTC. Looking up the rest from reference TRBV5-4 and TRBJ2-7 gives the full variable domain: ETGVTQSPTHLIKTRGQQVTLRCSSQSGHNTVSWYQQALGQGPQFIFQYYREEENGRGNFPPRFSGLQFPNYSSELNVNALELDDSALYLCASSLSGGSEQYFGPGTRLTVT.

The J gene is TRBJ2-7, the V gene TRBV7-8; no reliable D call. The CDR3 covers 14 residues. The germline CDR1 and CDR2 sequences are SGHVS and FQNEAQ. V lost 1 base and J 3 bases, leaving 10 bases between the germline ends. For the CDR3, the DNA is TGTGCCAGCAGCTTAGTCGGCAGGAACTACGAGCAGTACTTC. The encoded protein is CASSLVGRNYEQYF.

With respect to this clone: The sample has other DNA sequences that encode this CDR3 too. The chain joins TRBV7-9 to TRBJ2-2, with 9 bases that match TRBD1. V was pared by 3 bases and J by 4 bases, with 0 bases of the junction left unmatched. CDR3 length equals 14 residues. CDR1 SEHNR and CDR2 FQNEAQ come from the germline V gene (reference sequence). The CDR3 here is CASSLGQGTGELFF. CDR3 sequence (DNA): TGTGCCAGCAGCTTGGGACAGGGCACCGGGGAGCTGTTTTTT.

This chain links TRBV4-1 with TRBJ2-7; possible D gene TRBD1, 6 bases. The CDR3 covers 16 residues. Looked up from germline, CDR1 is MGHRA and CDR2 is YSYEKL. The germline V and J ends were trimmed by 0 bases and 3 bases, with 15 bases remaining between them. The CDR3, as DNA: TGCGCCAGCAGCCAAGATAAGGCAAAGGACAGCTACGAGCAGTACTTC. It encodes CASSQDKAKDSYEQYF.